These 5 T cell receptor beta chains share one sample of origin, sequenced in a study of OX40 agonist ivuxolimab in advanced cancers. Method: immunoSEQ multiplex PCR; TCRdb's copy keeps in-frame clones and lacks some. The sample includes approximately 50,000 clones, roughly 80% seen only once; the top ten take under 5%. The sequenced sample was CD4+ or CD8+ T cells sorted from blood, obtained in a trial of the OX40 agonist ivuxolimab. Receptor source: an adult with an advanced solid tumor such as melanoma, head and neck, liver or kidney cancer.

This clone was detected only once. This chain joins TRBV11-3 and TRBJ1-1; the match to TRBD1 covers 11 bases. J was trimmed by 4 bases and V by 3 bases; bases with no gene match: 1. Germline CDR1 is SGHNT and CDR2 is YENEEA. The CDR3 covers 14 residues. The CDR3, as DNA: TGTGCCAGCAGCTTGGGACAGGGGGTCACTGAAGCTTTCTTT. It yields the protein CASSLGQGVTEAFF.

This sequence joins TRBV2 and TRBJ2-5; D is uncertain. Trimming stripped 3 bases from V and 4 bases from J, with 15 bases between. CDR3 length equals 15 residues. Germline values: CDR1 SNHLY, CDR2 FYNNEI. The CDR3 bases are TGTGCCAGCAGTGATGAGGTCGTCCCCCTAGAGACCCAGTACTTC. It translates to CASSDEVVPLETQYF.

Only one count was recorded for this clone. J is TRBJ2-1 and V is TRBV29-1; 7 nucleotides line up with TRBD1. Per germline, CDR1 SQVTM and CDR2 ANQGSEA. V lost 0 bases, J lost 8 bases, and 7 bases stayed unmatched. The CDR3 sequence is 14 residues long. The CDR3 loop reads CSVEDRAGGDEQFF. The CDR3 DNA is TGCAGCGTTGAAGATCGGGCAGGGGGTGATGAGCAGTTCTTC.

The V gene is TRBV28, the J gene TRBJ1-1; perhaps TRBD1 as D (5 bases). This CDR3 spans 13 amino acids. Germline CDR1 is MDHEN and CDR2 is SYDVKM. V gave up 7 bases and J gave up 4 bases, with 13 bases separating them. As DNA, the CDR3 is TGTGCCAGCAACCCCCGGAGGGGCACTGAAGCTTTCTTT. This codes for CASNPRRGTEAFF.

The chain combines TRBV11-1 with TRBJ2-5; tentative D call: TRBD2 (5 bases). CDR1 is SGHAT, CDR2 FQDESV, per germline (reference sequence). Between the trimmed V and J ends, which lost 2 bases and 6 bases, there was a span of 7 bases. The CDR3 is 12 amino acids. The CDR3 reads CASSLRDQTQYF. The CDR3 coding sequence is TGTGCCAGCAGCTTACGGGATCAGACCCAGTACTTC.